These 28 T cell receptor beta chains came from one sample sequenced in a study of CD8+ T cells in alopecia areata (dated by TCRdb to the late 2010s). The time point label, read with the paper, signifies: baseline before oral tofacitinib. Libraries were constructed by the immunoSEQ multiplex PCR assay. To provide template for TCR sequencing, every sample had RNA extracted and reverse transcribed into cDNA. TCRdb re-hosts the immuneACCESS table, in-frame sequences only. Its copies lack some clones; in the studies checked, an unresolved V gene accounts for under half of them, and the cause for the rest is not known. This sample comprises about 170,000 clones, about 72% of them detected only once. The ten largest clones add up to over 9.5% of the sample. Source: CD8+ T cells sorted from blood, taken at week 0. The receptors were gathered from a human donor with alopecia areata.

For this clone: Other DNA sequences in the same sample also yield this CDR3. This chain uses TRBV2 with TRBJ1-5, with 8 positions matching TRBD1. J was trimmed by 0 bases and V by 6 bases; bases with no gene match: 4. CDR1 and CDR2 (germline): SNHLY, FYNNEI. CDR3 length: 15 residues. DNA of the CDR3: TGTGCCAGCAGCGACAGGGGATATAGCAATCAGCCCCAGCATTTT. Residues: CASSDRGYSNQPQHF. Full variable domain (outside the CDR3, taken from reference TRBV2 and TRBJ1-5): EPEVTQTPSHQVTQMGQEVILRCVPISNHLYFYWYRQILGQKVEFLVSFYNNEISEKSEIFDDQFSVERPDGSNFTLKIRSTKLEDSAMYFCASSDRGYSNQPQHFGDGTRLSIL.

The rearrangement joins TRBV15 to TRBJ2-2, with TRBD1 as a possible D gene (5 bases). V gave up 0 bases and J gave up 8 bases, with 13 bases separating them. Germline V gene lookup returns CDR1 LNHNV and CDR2 YYDKDF (reference sequence). The CDR3 is 15 amino acids. The CDR3 reads CATSRDRRVQGELFF. CDR3 nucleotide sequence: TGTGCCACCAGCAGAGATCGCAGGGTTCAGGGGGAGCTGTTTTTT.

The chain has TRBV30 and TRBJ2-2; no reliable D call. Trimming took off 2 bases at V and 9 bases at J, with 7 bases between the two ends. The CDR3 has 11 residues. Germline V lookup: CDR1 GTSNPN, CDR2 SVGIG (reference sequence). CDR3 sequence (DNA): TGTGCCTGGAGTCAAACCAGGGAGCTGTTTTTT. Translating gives CAWSQTRELFF.

The chain carries TRBV6-5 and TRBJ2-2; D may be TRBD1 (5 bases). Germline V gene lookup returns CDR1 MNHEY and CDR2 SVGAGI. The CDR3 length is 14 residues. The germline V and J ends were trimmed by 6 bases and 2 bases, with 10 bases remaining between them. In DNA form, the CDR3 reads TGTGCCAGCAGGACAGCGACTAACACCGGGGAGCTGTTTTTT. This encodes CASRTATNTGELFF.

V gene TRBV6-6 combines with J gene TRBJ2-1; 8 bases are shared with TRBD1. This CDR3 is 14 amino acids long. The V and J ends lost 5 bases and 8 bases, in that order; junction bases with no gene match: 8. Germline V gives CDR1 MNHNY, CDR2 SVGAGI (reference sequence). The CDR3 nucleotides are TGTGCCAGCAGTCTTACCTACAGGGGGGATGAGCAGTTCTTC. This encodes CASSLTYRGDEQFF.

This clone was detected only a few times. The junction does not match germline at one end; this may be a read error. The chain links TRBV29-1 to TRBJ2-7, with D unclear. Germline V gene data show CDR1 as SQVTM and CDR2 as ANQGSEA. The CDR3 sequence is 15 residues long. This CDR3 reads CSVEDRARVSYGQYF. DNA of the CDR3: TGCAGCGTTGAAGATCGGGCACGAGTATCCTACGGGCAGTACTTC.

V is TRBV4-1 and J is TRBJ2-7; D could derive from TRBD1 or TRBD2 (6 bases each). V gave up 0 bases and J gave up 3 bases, with 15 bases separating them. This CDR3 comprises 16 residues. From germline, CDR1 is MGHRA and CDR2 YSYEKL. The CDR3 DNA sequence: TGCGCCAGCAGCCAAGATGCCGGGGGCGGTAGCTACGAGCAGTACTTC. Amino acids: CASSQDAGGGSYEQYF.

This chain joins TRBV30 and TRBJ2-3; possible D gene TRBD2, 5 bases. V dropped 7 bases and J dropped 6 bases, with 17 bases sitting between them. The CDR3 is 13 residues long. The germline V gene encodes CDR1 GTSNPN and CDR2 SVGIG (reference sequence). Here the CDR3 reads CASNWGAADTQYF. The CDR3 DNA is TGTGCCTCAAACTGGGGAGCGGCGGATACGCAGTATTTT.

This chain links TRBV2 with TRBJ2-2; no clear D gene. Trimming took 3 bases from V and 9 from J, leaving 5 bases between them. The CDR3 has 11 amino acids. Germline V gene data show CDR1 as SNHLY and CDR2 as FYNNEI. The CDR3, as DNA: TGTGCCAGCAGTGATCTCAGGGAGCTGTTTTTT. Translated: CASSDLRELFF. Full variable domain (missing parts from reference TRBV2 and TRBJ2-2): EPEVTQTPSHQVTQMGQEVILRCVPISNHLYFYWYRQILGQKVEFLVSFYNNEISEKSEIFDDQFSVERPDGSNFTLKIRSTKLEDSAMYFCASSDLRELFFGEGSRLTVL.

The genes are TRBV29-1 and TRBJ1-1; 9 bases agree with TRBD1. Trimming cost V 3 bases and J 4 bases; bases outside gene matches: 6. From germline, CDR1 is SQVTM and CDR2 ANQGSEA. The CDR3 is made up of 14 amino acids. DNA for the CDR3: TGCAGCGTTGAGGGGACAGGGTCTGCCACTGAAGCTTTCTTT. Translation gives CSVEGTGSATEAFF. The whole variable domain, remainder taken from reference TRBV29-1 and TRBJ1-1, is SAVISQKPSRDICQRGTSLTIQCQVDSQVTMMFWYRQQPGQSLTLIATANQGSEATYESGFVIDKFPISRPNLTFSTLTVSNMSPEDSSIYLCSVEGTGSATEAFFGQGTRLTVV.

The chain has TRBV30 and TRBJ1-2, with 7 nucleotides matching TRBD1. Germline values: CDR1 GTSNPN, CDR2 SVGIG (reference sequence). V shed 5 bases and J 8 bases; nucleotides not matched to a gene: 8. The length of the CDR3 is 12 residues. The DNA of the CDR3 is TGTGCCTGGGCCCGGGACAGTTGGGGCTACACCTTC. Amino acid sequence: CAWARDSWGYTF.

The genes are TRBV29-1 and TRBJ2-7; 8 bases fit TRBD1. This CDR3 is 13 amino acids long. Germline CDR1 and CDR2: SQVTM and ANQGSEA. V trimming: 6 bases; J trimming: 3 bases; junction bases outside the gene matches: 7. The CDR3 spells CSVVTGVYYEQYF. CDR3 nucleotides: TGCAGCGTGGTGACAGGGGTTTACTACGAGCAGTACTTC.

The chain combines TRBV6-6 with TRBJ2-5; tentatively, D is TRBD1 or TRBD2 (5 bases each). CDR3 length: 13 residues. CDR1 is MNHNY and CDR2 is SVGAGI in the germline V gene (reference sequence). V was shortened by 6 bases and J by 5 bases, with 13 bases between the two germline ends. The CDR3 nucleotides read TGTGCCAGCAGCCAGTTTGAGGGGGAGACCCAGTACTTC. The encoded protein is CASSQFEGETQYF.

V gene TRBV12-5 combines with J gene TRBJ2-3; possibly TRBD2 for D (6 bases). Trimming pared 6 bases from V and 5 bases from J, leaving 9 bases between. The CDR3 has 12 amino acids. The germline CDR1 and CDR2 sequences are LGHNT and FRNRAP. In DNA, the CDR3 is TGTGCTAGTGGCGTAGCGGAAGATACGCAGTATTTT. Protein sequence: CASGVAEDTQYF.

The chain couples TRBV5-1 to TRBJ2-2; a possible D gene is TRBD1 (6 bases). Germline CDR1 reads SGHRS; CDR2 reads YFSETQ. This CDR3 is built from 13 residues. V was cut by 3 bases and J by 7 bases, with 10 bases left in between. The CDR3 DNA reads TGCGCCAGCAGCTCGGAAGGGGGCGGGGAGCTGTTTTTT. Translating gives CASSSEGGGELFF. The complete variable domain, with remaining parts taken from reference TRBV5-1 and TRBJ2-2, reads KAGVTQTPRYLIKTRGQQVTLSCSPISGHRSVSWYQQTPGQGLQFLFEYFSETQRNKGNFPGRFSGRQFSNSRSEMNVSTLELGDSALYLCASSSEGGGELFFGEGSRLTVL.

DNA for the CDR3: TGTGCCTGGAGTATGTCGACTAGCAATCAGCCCCAGCATTTT. Protein sequence: CAWSMSTSNQPQHF. This chain links TRBV30 with TRBJ1-5; D ambiguous. Germline CDR1 is GTSNPN and CDR2 is SVGIG (reference sequence). V lost 2 bases, J lost 0 bases, and 8 bases lay in between. The CDR3 length is 14 residues.

The rearrangement uses TRBV6-5 and TRBJ1-4; D gene ambiguous. Deletions cut 8 bases from V and 7 bases from J, with 17 bases between. Germline CDR1 and CDR2: MNHEY and SVGAGI. The CDR3 extends over 14 amino acids. The DNA for the CDR3 is TGTGCCAGCCACAAGATCGGGTTGGGTGAAAAACTGTTTTTT. The encoded protein is CASHKIGLGEKLFF.

The rearrangement links TRBV5-6 to TRBJ2-7, with 10 nucleotides matching TRBD1. The CDR3 is 14 residues long. The V and J ends lost 4 bases and 5 bases, in that order; junction bases with no gene match: 6. The germline V gene has CDR1 SGHDT and CDR2 YYEEEE. CDR3 loop: CASSLGQGIHEQYF. In DNA, the CDR3 is TGTGCCAGCAGCCTGGGACAGGGGATCCACGAGCAGTACTTC.

CDR3: CASSLGLADMNTGELFF. In DNA form, the CDR3 reads TGCGCCAGCAGCTTGGGGCTAGCGGATATGAACACCGGGGAGCTGTTTTTT. The chain is built from TRBV5-1 and TRBJ2-2; 7 positions agree with TRBD2. The CDR3 is 17 residues long. Germline loops: CDR1 SGHRS, CDR2 YFSETQ. V lost 0 bases and J lost 1; bases outside the gene matches: 6.

V and J are TRBV27 and TRBJ2-7; D is unresolved. The CDR3 contains 15 residues. V lost 2 bases, J lost 2 bases, and 13 bases lay in between. The germline CDR1 and CDR2 sequences are MNHEY and SMNVEV (reference sequence). For the CDR3, the DNA is TGTGCCAGCAGTTTAGTTCGCCAGGTACCCTACGAGCAGTACTTC. Encoded protein: CASSLVRQVPYEQYF.

This chain joins TRBV13 and TRBJ1-5; 9 bases agree with TRBD1. Germline V gene data show CDR1 as PRHDT and CDR2 as FYEKMQ (reference sequence). The CDR3 extends over 16 amino acids. V lost 5 bases and J lost 2; bases outside the gene matches: 7. Here the CDR3 DNA reads TGTGCCAGCAGCAGCAGGGGACAGGGTGGCAATCAGCCCCAGCATTTT. Encoded protein: CASSSRGQGGNQPQHF.

The CDR3 is CSVEGRGEGGGSEAFF. In nucleotides, the CDR3 is TGCAGCGTTGAAGGAAGGGGGGAGGGGGGCGGCTCTGAAGCTTTCTTT. The chain joins TRBV29-1 to TRBJ1-1, with TRBD1 as a possible D gene (6 bases). The CDR3 extends over 16 amino acids. Germline CDR1 reads SQVTM; CDR2 reads ANQGSEA. Deletions cut 1 base from V and 6 bases from J, with 21 bases between.

The chain combines TRBV5-8 with TRBJ1-6; 7 bases line up with TRBD1. Losses at the gene ends were 3 bases for V and 10 bases for J; bases not matched to a gene: 16. The CDR3 length is 17 residues. CDR1 is SGHTS and CDR2 is YDEGEE in the germline V gene. CDR3 DNA: TGTGCCAGCAGCTCAACGTTTGGACAGGCCCTTGGGTCACCCCTCCACTTT. Its protein product is CASSSTFGQALGSPLHF.

The chain joins TRBV27 to TRBJ2-3, with TRBD1 as a possible D gene (5 bases). Trimming left V 5 bases short and J 8 bases short, with 26 bases between. Looked up from germline, CDR1 is MNHEY and CDR2 is SMNVEV (reference sequence). The CDR3 has 17 residues. The CDR3 loop is CASSPIFRTLRVGTQYF. The CDR3 nucleotides are TGTGCCAGCAGTCCAATATTCCGAACCCTCAGGGTCGGTACGCAGTATTTT.

The V call is TRBV4-1, the J call TRBJ1-2; D is ambiguous. Germline CDR1 reads MGHRA; CDR2 reads YSYEKL. CDR3 size: 14 residues. V lost 1 base and J lost 5, with 11 bases in between. Here the CDR3 reads CASSQVGGPYGYTF. The CDR3 bases are TGCGCCAGCAGCCAAGTGGGAGGCCCTTATGGCTACACCTTC.

Only a few counts were recorded for this clone. The V gene is TRBV21-1, the J gene TRBJ1-5. TRBV21-1 is deemed a pseudogene. The CDR3 runs 14 residues. The CDR3 sequence: CASPREGSNQPQHF. DNA for the CDR3: TGTGCCAGCCCTCGTGAGGGTAGCAATCAGCCCCAGCATTTT.

This clone was seen at least ten times. This sequence joins TRBV12-5 and TRBJ1-5; 8 positions match TRBD1. Germline loops: CDR1 LGHNT, CDR2 FRNRAP. The CDR3 sequence is 13 residues long. The V segment lost 6 bases and the J segment 2 bases; nucleotides outside the gene matches: 0. CDR3 sequence (DNA): TGTGCTAGTGGGACAGGGGGCAATCAGCCCCAGCATTTT. It specifies CASGTGGNQPQHF.

The rearrangement uses TRBV4-1 and TRBJ2-1; no reliable D call. Germline-derived CDR1 and CDR2 are MGHRA and YSYEKL. CDR3 length equals 15 residues. With 1 base removed from V and 8 bases from J, the gap between germline ends came to 15 bases. The CDR3 nucleotides are TGCGCCAGCAGCCAAGGCTTAAAGGGTTGGGATGAGCAGTTCTTC. Translated: CASSQGLKGWDEQFF.